Included here is one T cell receptor beta chain sequence, with context. The antigen is unknown. This PCR relied on a set of 60 Vbeta primers and 13 Jbeta primers. TCRdb keeps only in-frame clones here, not all; method: immunoSEQ multiplex PCR. The sample lists about 160,000 clones, 70% to 85% occurring once. This entry is derived from a study of cytomegalovirus exposure and HLA in healthy donors. On the study more broadly: The Caucasian-associated ancestry cluster held 65% to 90% of some 420 genotyped donors.

This CDR3 is 14 amino acids long. Germline assignment: CDR1 KGHSH and CDR2 LQKENI. V shed 5 bases and J 6 bases; nucleotides not matched to a gene: 5. Study-level points and caveats: On later analysis, the bulk of CMV-associated TCR beta chains appeared to be HLA-restricted. When analyzed later, the rates of TCR association showed variation by HLA locus, with DRB1 the most and HLA-C the fewest. With later analysis, a missense DCLRE1C variant became linked to TCR beta V- and J-gene trimming.

Sample: PBMCs. The V and J genes are TRBV18 and TRBJ2-3, with TRBD2 identical over 10 bases. The source is a middle-aged man in good health and CMV-seronegative. The CDR3 DNA reads as TGTGCCAGCTCAGAGGGACTAGCGAAGGATACGCAGTATTTT. The encoded protein is CASSEGLAKDTQYF. Full variable domain (outside the CDR3, taken from reference TRBV18 and TRBJ2-3): NAGVMQNPRHLVRRRGQEARLRCSPMKGHSHVYWYRQLPEEGLKFMVYLQKENIIDESGMPKERFSAEFPKEGPSILRIQQVVRGDSAAYFCASSEGLAKDTQYFGPGTRLTVL.